Each of the 18 T cell receptor beta chains below was sequenced from the same sample in a study of human T cells and chemical hapten exposure. This sample's time point: patch test 3, about 24 weeks after DPC sensitization. As to treatment: therapeutic diphenylcyclopropenone sensitization with weekly scalp DPC. TCRdb fed the RACE reads into MiXCR, producing one record per CDR3 protein. The sample lists 95,000 to 150,000 distinct CDR3 sequences, 11% occurring once. Sequenced here: whole blood, sampled in connection with sensitization to the hapten diphenylcyclopropenone (DPC). The origin of the receptors is a woman aged 45-65 years with alopecia areata. Some clones in this sample may be carry-over from other donors' samples.

There are a few counts of this clonotype. V is TRBV30 and J is TRBJ2-3; D unclear. Germline V gene lookup returns CDR1 GTSNPN and CDR2 SVGIG (reference sequence). Trimming removed 5 bases at V and 0 bases at J, with 9 bases between. The length of the CDR3 is 13 residues. The CDR3 region is CAWSPPSTDTQYF. Here the CDR3 DNA reads TGTGCCTGGTCCCCACCGAGCACAGATACGCAGTATTTT.

The sample holds many counts of this clonotype. J is TRBJ2-1 and V is TRBV3-1, with 9 bases lining up with TRBD2. The CDR3 loop spans 18 amino acids. CDR1 and CDR2 (germline): LGHDT, YNNKEL (reference sequence). V was clipped by 1 base and J by 7 bases; unmatched bases: 14. The CDR3 DNA is TGTGCCAGCAGCCAAGGTGATCTGGGACTAGCCAGGAAGAATGAGCAGTTCTTC. Translating gives CASSQGDLGLARKNEQFF.

This clonotype was counted between two and nine times. The gene calls are TRBV29-1 and TRBJ1-1, with D perhaps TRBD1 (5 bases). This CDR3 contains 10 residues. V lost 1 base, J lost 10 bases, and 7 bases lay in between. Per the germline V gene, CDR1 is SQVTM and CDR2 is ANQGSEA. CDR3 bases: TGCAGCGTTGAAGTGGGGGGAGCTTTCTTT. Encoded protein: CSVEVGGAFF.

Only a few counts were recorded for this clonotype. This sequence joins TRBV6-5 and TRBJ2-7; D is unclear. The CDR3 extends over 13 amino acids. CDR1 MNHEY and CDR2 SVGAGI come from the germline V gene. The V end lost 0 bases, the J end lost 1 base, and 4 bases lay between the germline ends. Written as DNA, the CDR3 is TGTGCCAGCAGTTACTCCGAATCCTACGAGCAGTACTTC. It specifies CASSYSESYEQYF.

The V gene is TRBV12-3 or TRBV12-4, the J gene TRBJ2-1, with D perhaps given as TRBD1 or TRBD2 (6 bases each). CDR3 length: 11 amino acids. Trimming pared 7 bases from V and 15 bases from J, leaving 16 bases between. CDR3 amino acids: CASTTGGGRFF. CDR3 coding DNA: TGTGCCAGCACCACCGGGGGCGGTAGGTTCTTC.

This clonotype showed up just a few times. The CDR3 coding sequence is TGCGCCAGCAGGGAGCTGGGGGATACGCAGTATTTT. This encodes CASRELGDTQYF. V is TRBV5-1 and J is TRBJ2-3; D unclear. CDR1 and CDR2 (germline): SGHRS, YFSETQ. This CDR3 region has 12 residues. With 5 bases removed from V and 6 bases from J, the gap between germline ends came to 10 bases.

This clonotype has more than one count but fewer than ten. The chain recombines TRBV7-9 with TRBJ1-2; 11 nucleotides align to TRBD1. V was clipped by 3 bases and J by 4 bases; unmatched bases: 10. CDR3 length: 17 residues. Per germline, CDR1 SEHNR and CDR2 FQNEAQ (reference sequence). CDR3 coding DNA: TGTGCCAGCAGCTTTTCCGCGGGGACAGGGGGAGGCTATGGCTACACCTTC. Translating gives CASSFSAGTGGGYGYTF.

This clonotype was detected only a few times. The chain links TRBV28 to TRBJ2-4, with D unclear. Germline values: CDR1 MDHEN, CDR2 SYDVKM. The CDR3 spans 14 residues. Trimming took 7 bases from V and 0 from J, leaving 10 bases between them. The CDR3 spells CASMTFLAKNIQYF. CDR3 DNA: TGTGCCAGCATGACTTTCCTAGCCAAAAACATTCAGTACTTC.

This clonotype has at least ten counts. The junction shows a germline mismatch at one end, possibly a read error. J is TRBJ1-1 and V is TRBV5-1, with a tentative D call TRBD1 (5 bases). The V gene's germline CDR1 is SGHRS and CDR2 YFSETQ. This CDR3 is 14 amino acids long. The CDR3 DNA follows: TGTGCCAGCAGCTTGGAGCAGGGTGGCACTGAAGCTTTCTTT. Translation gives CASSLEQGGTEAFF. The full variable domain, rest sourced from reference TRBV5-1 and TRBJ1-1, is KAGVTQTPRYLIKTRGQQVTLSCSPISGHRSVSWYQQTPGQGLQFLFEYFSETQRNKGNFPGRFSGRQFSNSRSEMNVSTLELGDSALYLCASSLEQGGTEAFFGQGTRLTVV.

This clonotype was counted only a few times. The rearrangement uses TRBV12-3 or TRBV12-4 and TRBJ1-4, with D possibly TRBD1 on 5 matching bases. V dropped 5 bases and J dropped 0 bases, with 13 bases sitting between them. CDR3 size: 16 residues. This CDR3 reads CASSARQLPTNEKLFF. CDR3 bases: TGTGCCAGCAGTGCAAGACAGTTACCAACTAATGAAAAACTGTTTTTT.

This clonotype was seen only a few times. The V gene is TRBV7-9, the J gene TRBJ2-5, with 9 bases lining up with TRBD2. Trimming cost V 8 bases and J 3 bases; bases outside gene matches: 16. This CDR3 spans 17 amino acids. CDR1 and CDR2 (germline): SEHNR, FQNEAQ (reference sequence). The DNA for the CDR3 is TGTGCCAGCCGAGACGGGGCTAGCGGGATCTCAGAAGAGACCCAGTACTTC. As protein: CASRDGASGISEETQYF.

This clonotype came up a few times. The chain recombines TRBV6-5 with TRBJ2-5; TRBD2 matches 8 bases. With V trimmed by 0 bases and J by 4 bases, 4 bases remained unmatched. CDR3 length: 15 amino acids. The germline V gene encodes CDR1 MNHEY and CDR2 SVGAGI. CDR3 coding DNA: TGTGCCAGCAGTTACTCCTCCGGGGGGGGAGAGACCCAGTACTTC. It specifies CASSYSSGGGETQYF.

V is TRBV24-1 and J is TRBJ2-2; 9 bases fit TRBD2. Germline CDR1 is KGHDR and CDR2 is SFDVKD. This CDR3 spans 13 amino acids. V dropped 4 bases and J dropped 12; count of bases not matched to a gene: 5. The CDR3 nucleotides read TGTGCCACCAGTGAGGGCGGGGGGGCCCAGCTGTTTTTT. It specifies CATSEGGGAQLFF.

This clonotype was seen a handful of times. The J gene is TRBJ2-7, the V gene TRBV7-9, with 7 nucleotides matching TRBD1. V lost 4 bases and J lost 5; bases outside the gene matches: 11. Germline CDR1 is SEHNR and CDR2 is FQNEAQ (reference sequence). This CDR3 spans 15 amino acids. The CDR3 sequence is CASSSSGQERHEQYF. The CDR3 nucleotides read TGTGCCAGCAGCTCCTCCGGACAGGAGAGGCACGAGCAGTACTTC.

The chain joins TRBV7-6 to TRBJ2-3; D is uncertain. Germline CDR1 is SGHVS and CDR2 is FNYEAQ. This CDR3 spans 13 amino acids. Deletions cut 3 bases from V and 5 bases from J, with 9 bases between. In DNA, the CDR3 is TGTGCCAGCAGCTTCAACTTCGGAGATACGCAGTATTTT. It is translated as CASSFNFGDTQYF.

In this sample, this clonotype turned up a few times. The chain combines TRBV7-9 with TRBJ1-5; D is perhaps TRBD1 (5 bases). Germline CDR1 and CDR2: SEHNR and FQNEAQ (reference sequence). The CDR3 loop spans 14 amino acids. V was shortened by 5 bases and J by 4 bases, with 12 bases between the two germline ends. The CDR3 nucleotides are TGTGCCAGCAGCGCATTACAGGTTAATCAGCCCCAGCATTTT. It encodes CASSALQVNQPQHF.

V gene TRBV21-1 combines with J gene TRBJ2-7. TRBV21-1 is labeled a pseudogene. CDR3 size: 13 residues. For the CDR3, the DNA is TGTGCCAGCAGATATAGGGTGGACTACGAGCAGTACTTC. This codes for CASRYRVDYEQYF.

This clonotype was counted ten times or more. The V gene is TRBV20-1, the J gene TRBJ1-1; 7 bases agree with TRBD1. The ends lost 5 bases at V and 4 bases at J; junction bases unmatched: 13. Looked up from germline, CDR1 is DFQATT and CDR2 is SNEGSKA (reference sequence). There are 15 residues in the CDR3. The CDR3 region is CSARIENYRGTEAFF. The CDR3 coding sequence is TGCAGTGCTCGTATTGAAAACTACAGGGGCACTGAAGCTTTCTTT.